These 15 T cell receptor beta chains originate from one sample sequenced in a study of shared clonotypes between healthy human individuals. Profiled with immunoSEQ multiplex PCR; TCRdb holds only in-frame clones, not every one. This sample has about 500,000 clones; roughly four fifths occur once, and the top ten carry about 11%. Sequencing input: PBMCs. These receptors originate from a woman in her 40s in good health. Some clones in this sample may be carry-over from other donors' samples.

V gene TRBV2 combines with J gene TRBJ2-1; D possibly uses TRBD1 or TRBD2 (5 bases each). The ends were cut back, 7 bases at V and 10 bases at J, with 14 bases in the middle. The CDR3 runs 12 residues. The V gene's germline CDR1 is SNHLY and CDR2 FYNNEI. The CDR3, as DNA: TGTGCCAGCACTCGGGGACGAGAGGAGCAGTTCTTC. Amino acids: CASTRGREEQFF.

The rearrangement joins TRBV7-2 to TRBJ2-1; tentative D call: TRBD2 (5 bases). Germline V gene data show CDR1 as SGHTA and CDR2 as FQGNSA. The CDR3 is 13 amino acids. Trimming left V 0 bases short and J 5 bases short, with 5 bases between. In nucleotides, the CDR3 is TGTGCCAGCAGCTTAGCTAGCGACAATGAGCAGTTCTTC. This codes for CASSLASDNEQFF. Based on the CDR3 plus reference TRBV7-2 and TRBJ2-1, the full variable domain is GAGVSQSPSNKVTEKGKDVELRCDPISGHTALYWYRQSLGQGLEFLIYFQGNSAPDKSGLPSDRFSAERTGGSVSTLTIQRTQQEDSAVYLCASSLASDNEQFFGPGTRLTVL.

The genes are TRBV11-2 and TRBJ1-1; weak D call: TRBD1 (5 bases). The CDR3 has 13 residues. V lost 3 bases and J 4 bases, leaving 9 bases between the germline ends. In germline, CDR1 is SGHAT, CDR2 FQNNGV. CDR3 DNA sequence: TGTGCCAGCAGCTTGGGGGGATTCACTGAAGCTTTCTTT. Its protein product is CASSLGGFTEAFF.

The rearrangement links TRBV2 to TRBJ1-2; D gene uncertain. Deletions cut 6 bases from V and 2 bases from J, with 10 bases between. Germline V gene data show CDR1 as SNHLY and CDR2 as FYNNEI. The CDR3 has 13 amino acids. The DNA of the CDR3 is TGTGCCAGCAGAGCTCAGATAAACTATGGCTACACCTTC. Translating gives CASRAQINYGYTF.

V and J are TRBV19 and TRBJ2-3, with a possible D match to TRBD2 (6 bases). Trimming stripped 3 bases from V and 6 bases from J, with 16 bases between. The germline V gene encodes CDR1 LNHDA and CDR2 SQIVND (reference sequence). The CDR3 loop spans 15 amino acids. CDR3 residues: CASSMSGDRADTQYF. The CDR3 bases are TGTGCCAGTAGTATGTCGGGAGACCGTGCGGATACGCAGTATTTT.

This clone has only a few counts. The rearrangement joins TRBV7-2 to TRBJ1-1; possible D gene TRBD1, 5 bases. The CDR3 totals 14 residues. Trimming left V 0 bases short and J 4 bases short, with 9 bases between. The V gene's germline CDR1 is SGHTA and CDR2 FQGNSA. DNA for the CDR3: TGTGCCAGCAGCTTAGCCAGGGATTCCACTGAAGCTTTCTTT. This codes for CASSLARDSTEAFF.

This clone was seen many times. The chain employs TRBV4-1 and TRBJ2-5; TRBD2 aligns across 9 bases. Trimming removed 3 bases from V and 0 bases from J; junction bases left unmatched: 5. The germline V gene has CDR1 MGHRA and CDR2 YSYEKL. The CDR3 contains 16 residues. This CDR3 reads CASSHGLASYQETQYF. CDR3 bases: TGCGCCAGCAGCCATGGACTAGCGTCGTACCAAGAGACCCAGTACTTC.

The chain couples TRBV5-1 to TRBJ2-7; D might be TRBD2 (6 bases). The V end was cut by 3 bases, the J end by 2 bases, with 12 bases between. This CDR3 has 14 residues. CDR1 is SGHRS, CDR2 YFSETQ, per germline. The CDR3 is CASSSTGTPYEQYF. CDR3 sequence (DNA): TGCGCCAGCAGCTCAACCGGGACTCCCTACGAGCAGTACTTC. The full variable domain, in which reference TRBV5-1 and TRBJ2-7 provide the parts outside the CDR3, is KAGVTQTPRYLIKTRGQQVTLSCSPISGHRSVSWYQQTPGQGLQFLFEYFSETQRNKGNFPGRFSGRQFSNSRSEMNVSTLELGDSALYLCASSSTGTPYEQYFGPGTRLTVT.

V is TRBV6-5 and J is TRBJ2-1, with 9 bases that match TRBD2. Germline CDR1 is MNHEY and CDR2 is SVGAGI. CDR3 length: 15 residues. Trimming cost V 0 bases and J 8 bases; bases outside gene matches: 5. The CDR3, as DNA: TGTGCCAGCAGTTACTCTAGCGGGAGTGTCGATGAGCAGTTCTTC. It specifies CASSYSSGSVDEQFF.

This clone was seen at least ten times. Within the sample, other DNA sequences also encode this same CDR3. The genes are TRBV9 and TRBJ2-1; no definite D call. The CDR3 runs 13 residues. V was shortened by 8 bases and J by 6 bases, with 15 bases between the two germline ends. The germline V gene encodes CDR1 SGDLS and CDR2 YYNGEE. CDR3 DNA sequence: TGTGCCAGTGGTCGCTGGGGTGCCAATGAGCAGTTCTTC. Encoded protein: CASGRWGANEQFF. The variable domain in full, with the rest retrieved from reference TRBV9 and TRBJ2-1, is DSGVTQTPKHLITATGQRVTLRCSPRSGDLSVYWYQQSLDQGLQFLIQYYNGEERAKGNILERFSAQQFPDLHSELNLSSLELGDSALYFCASGRWGANEQFFGPGTRLTVL.

The gene calls are TRBV19 and TRBJ2-7; a possible D gene is TRBD1 (7 bases). V was clipped by 1 base and J by 7 bases, with 17 bases between them. The CDR3 covers 15 residues. Germline CDR1 LNHDA, CDR2 SQIVND (reference sequence). The CDR3 here is CASSIVPTTGREQYF. DNA for the CDR3: TGTGCCAGTAGTATAGTCCCGACGACAGGGAGGGAGCAGTACTTC.

Details on this clone: The sample contains more than one DNA sequence encoding this CDR3. The CDR3 DNA sequence: TGCAGCGCCAGGGGGCAGACGGAAACCCAGTACTTC. The encoded protein is CSARGQTETQYF. The gene calls are TRBV29-1 and TRBJ2-5, with 8 nucleotides matching TRBD1. CDR1 is SQVTM, CDR2 ANQGSEA, per germline. The CDR3 runs 12 residues. J was trimmed by 8 bases and V by 7 bases; bases with no gene match: 9.

This chain uses TRBV5-4 with TRBJ2-1; maybe TRBD2 (6 bases). Germline lookup yields CDR1 SGHNT and CDR2 YYREEE (reference sequence). This CDR3 is 16 amino acids long. Trimming took 4 bases from V and 8 from J, leaving 22 bases between them. CDR3 region: CASSPQPLGRRDEQFF. DNA for the CDR3: TGTGCCAGCAGCCCCCAACCACTGGGGAGGAGGGATGAGCAGTTCTTC.

The chain recombines TRBV25-1 with TRBJ1-5; D unclear. V was cut by 6 bases and J by 8 bases, with 11 bases left in between. This CDR3 comprises 12 residues. The V gene's germline CDR1 is MGHDK and CDR2 SYGVNS. The CDR3 here is CASRAGEEPQHF. CDR3 coding DNA: TGTGCCAGCAGGGCAGGCGAGGAGCCCCAGCATTTT.

CDR3 DNA sequence: TGCGCCAGCAGCTTTGGTCGGGGGCCCTCACAAGAGACCCAGTACTTC. Its translation is CASSFGRGPSQETQYF. The chain has TRBV5-1 and TRBJ2-5; either TRBD1 or TRBD2 may fit D (6 bases each). This CDR3 has 16 residues. The germline V and J ends were trimmed by 2 bases and 2 bases, with 16 bases remaining between them. Germline CDR1 is SGHRS and CDR2 is YFSETQ.